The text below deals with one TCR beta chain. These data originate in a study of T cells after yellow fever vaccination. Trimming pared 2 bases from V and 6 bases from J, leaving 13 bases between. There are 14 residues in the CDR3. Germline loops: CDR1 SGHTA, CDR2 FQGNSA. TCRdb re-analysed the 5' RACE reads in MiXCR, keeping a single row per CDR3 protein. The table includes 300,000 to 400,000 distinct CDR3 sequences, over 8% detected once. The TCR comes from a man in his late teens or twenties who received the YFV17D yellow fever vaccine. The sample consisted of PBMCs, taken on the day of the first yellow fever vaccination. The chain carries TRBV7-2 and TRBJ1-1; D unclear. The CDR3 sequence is CASSLLSGGSEAFF. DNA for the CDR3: TGTGCCAGCAGCTTACTAAGTGGAGGTTCTGAAGCTTTCTTT. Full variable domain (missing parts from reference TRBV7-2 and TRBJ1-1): GAGVSQSPSNKVTEKGKDVELRCDPISGHTALYWYRQSLGQGLEFLIYFQGNSAPDKSGLPSDRFSAERTGGSVSTLTIQRTQQEDSAVYLCASSLLSGGSEAFFGQGTRLTVV.